The clone carrying this T cell receptor (beta chain) was detected only a few times. Its antigen is not identified. The entry originates in a study of T cell repertoires in cytomegalovirus infection. Study in general: Both CMV infection and a matching HLA type were indicated by public TCR beta signatures.

TCRdb reanalysed the reads using MiXCR and keeps one entry per CDR3 protein. The profile covers a few hundred thousand distinct CDR3 sequences, with 22% appearing a single time and 15% to 20% taken by the ten largest. CDR1 MNHEY and CDR2 SVGAGI come from the germline V gene. The V end lost 1 base, the J end lost 1 base, and 7 bases lay between the germline ends. CDR3 length equals 14 residues. Whole-study findings and limits: The ex vivo response was dominated by HLA-C-restricted CMV-specific TCR beta clonotypes. Carriage of CMV together with the relevant HLA was identifiable through cumulative public TCR beta family frequency.

The sequenced material came from CD8+ T cells from PBMCs. The TCR was taken from a human donor in good health (CMV status not recorded). Some clones in this sample may be carry-over from other donors' samples. V is TRBV6-5 and J is TRBJ1-1; no clear D. The CDR3 region is CASSYYGGNTEAFF. DNA for the CDR3: TGTGCCAGCAGTTACTACGGCGGGAACACTGAAGCTTTCTTT.